This T cell receptor beta chain is drawn from a study of cytomegalovirus exposure and HLA in healthy donors. Study-wide background: HLA-typed donors were the source of approximately 85 million unique TCRs held in an early data release.

Study findings and constraints: The presence/absence work took it that sequencing depth was about the same across donors.

Turning to this clone: Antigen specificity is unknown.

The donors (healthy individuals) were bone marrow donors. The trim removed 7 bases at V and 1 base at J, leaving 5 bases unmatched. This CDR3 spans 14 amino acids. Germline V gives CDR1 ENHRY, CDR2 SYGVKD. Primers included in the PCR were 60 Vbeta and 13 Jbeta primers. Sequencing was performed with immunoSEQ multiplex PCR; in TCRdb, only in-frame clones are kept and a portion is missing. The sample yields 120,000 to 150,000 clones, more than 70% seen once. Sequenced input: PBMCs. The chain employs TRBV10-3 and TRBJ2-7, with 9 bases aligning to TRBD1. The clonotype comes from a middle-aged man in good health and CMV-seronegative. The CDR3 here is CAITPGQGSYEQYF. The DNA for the CDR3 is TGTGCCATCACGCCCGGACAGGGGTCCTACGAGCAGTACTTC.